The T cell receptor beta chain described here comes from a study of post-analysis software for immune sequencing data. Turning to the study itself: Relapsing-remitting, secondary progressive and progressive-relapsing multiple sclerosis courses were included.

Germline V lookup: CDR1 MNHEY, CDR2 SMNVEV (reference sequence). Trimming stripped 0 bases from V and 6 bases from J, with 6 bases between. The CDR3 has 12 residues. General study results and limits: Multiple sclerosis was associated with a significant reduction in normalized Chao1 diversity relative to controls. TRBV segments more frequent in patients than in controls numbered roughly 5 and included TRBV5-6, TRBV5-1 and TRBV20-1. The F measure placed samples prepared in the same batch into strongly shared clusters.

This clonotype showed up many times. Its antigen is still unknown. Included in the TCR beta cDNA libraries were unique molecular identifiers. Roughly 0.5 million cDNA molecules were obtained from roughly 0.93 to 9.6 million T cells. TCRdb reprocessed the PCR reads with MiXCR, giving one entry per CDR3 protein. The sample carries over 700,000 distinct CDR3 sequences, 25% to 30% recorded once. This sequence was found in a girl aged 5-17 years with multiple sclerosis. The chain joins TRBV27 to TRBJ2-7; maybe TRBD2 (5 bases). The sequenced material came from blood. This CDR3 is CASSLSGSEQYF. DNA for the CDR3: TGTGCCAGCAGTTTATCAGGGAGCGAGCAGTACTTC.